This T cell receptor beta chain was captured in a study of blood T cell repertoires in COVID-19. Study overall: Nucleic acid was either cDNA or gDNA, and it came from T cells, B-cell-depleted T cells, or PBMCs.

TCRdb's table, derived via immunoSEQ multiplex PCR, lists solely in-frame clones and lacks some. The repertoire holds some 200,000 clones, with approximately 79% as singletons. Germline V CDR1 and CDR2: SGHVS, FNYEAQ. This CDR3 is 17 amino acids long. V lost 1 base and J lost 5; bases outside the gene matches: 7. The sequence was collected from a young man with active or convalescent COVID-19. Source material: peripheral blood. The genes are TRBV7-6 and TRBJ2-1, with 11 bases matching TRBD2. As DNA, the CDR3 is TGTGCCAGCAGCTTAGGACACTCGGGACTAGCGGACAATGAGCAGTTCTTC. Protein product: CASSLGHSGLADNEQFF.